The 22 T cell receptor beta chains below come from one sample, sequenced in a study of blood T cell repertoires in COVID-19 (dated by TCRdb to the early 2020s). Library construction relied on the immunoSEQ multiplex PCR assay. This immuneACCESS table, as held by TCRdb, lists in-frame sequences with V and J called but not all clones. Of the missing ones, under half trace to an unresolved V gene in checked studies; the others have no known cause. Present in this sample are approximately 260,000 clones, about nine tenths of which were seen just once. Around 3.5% of the sample lies in the top ten. Sequenced sample: peripheral blood. The receptors come from a woman aged 40 to 49 with acute or convalescent COVID-19.

This chain links TRBV10-2 with TRBJ2-1; 11 bases line up with TRBD2. J gave up 6 bases and V 5 bases, and 9 bases lay outside the gene matches. This CDR3 has 16 residues. CDR1 and CDR2 (germline): WSHSY, SAAADI. In DNA form, the CDR3 reads TGCGCCAGCAGTTATACGGGACTAGCGGTGCCCAATGAGCAGTTCTTC. Translated, it gives CASSYTGLAVPNEQFF.

The rearrangement joins TRBV11-3 to TRBJ1-1; D gene uncertain. CDR3 size: 14 residues. Trimming pared 1 base from V and 1 base from J, leaving 7 bases between. Looked up from germline, CDR1 is SGHNT and CDR2 is YENEEA. CDR3 DNA sequence: TGTGCCAGCAGCTTAGGGGCTGGGAACACTGAAGCTTTCTTT. Encoded protein: CASSLGAGNTEAFF.

This chain connects TRBV6-4 to TRBJ1-4; 7 bases align to TRBD1. The trim removed 2 bases at V and 17 bases at J, leaving 8 bases unmatched. Germline CDR1 MRHNA, CDR2 SNTAGT. This CDR3 has 12 residues. The CDR3 loop is CASSDLPTGSFF. CDR3 nucleotide sequence: TGTGCCAGCAGTGACCTCCCGACAGGGAGTTTTTTT.

V is TRBV5-6 and J is TRBJ2-2; D is perhaps TRBD1 (5 bases). This CDR3 contains 15 residues. The ends were cut back, 3 bases at V and 6 bases at J, with 15 bases in the middle. Germline V gene data show CDR1 as SGHDT and CDR2 as YYEEEE. The CDR3 loop is CASSSLPGSPGELFF. The CDR3 bases are TGTGCCAGCAGCTCTTTACCAGGGTCCCCCGGGGAGCTGTTTTTT.

This chain joins TRBV2 and TRBJ2-4; 7 positions match TRBD1. The V gene end was trimmed by 3 bases and the J gene end by 7 bases; junction bases not matched to a gene: 15. The CDR3 sequence is 17 residues long. CDR1 SNHLY and CDR2 FYNNEI come from the germline V gene. In nucleotides, the CDR3 is TGTGCCAGCAGTGAGGAACAAAAGGGACAGTTTGTTAACATTCAGTACTTC. Residues: CASSEEQKGQFVNIQYF.

The CDR3 nucleotides read TGCAGCGTCGTCACCGGGCCCGGGGGAACTGAAGCTTTCTTT. It specifies CSVVTGPGGTEAFF. The chain has TRBV29-1 and TRBJ1-1; D might be TRBD1 (5 bases). Trimming cost V 6 bases and J 5 bases, with 19 bases left between them. CDR3 size: 14 residues. The germline V gene has CDR1 SQVTM and CDR2 ANQGSEA.

The chain combines TRBV10-3 with TRBJ1-2, with 7 bases lining up with TRBD1. J gave up 4 bases and V 3 bases, and 2 bases lay outside the gene matches. The germline gives CDR1 ENHRY, CDR2 SYGVKD. CDR3 length: 13 residues. The CDR3 loop reads CAISEGTVYGYTF. In nucleotides, the CDR3 is TGTGCCATCAGTGAAGGGACAGTCTATGGCTACACCTTC.

The chain links TRBV2 to TRBJ1-4; D gene ambiguous. The CDR3 is 13 amino acids. Between the trimmed V and J ends, which lost 7 bases and 4 bases, there was a span of 10 bases. Germline V CDR1 and CDR2: SNHLY, FYNNEI. The CDR3 DNA sequence: TGTGCCAGCACCCGGGGTATTAATGAAAAACTGTTTTTT. Residues: CASTRGINEKLFF.

The rearrangement uses TRBV24-1 and TRBJ1-2; no clear D gene. CDR1 and CDR2 from the germline V gene are KGHDR and SFDVKD. CDR3 length: 13 amino acids. The V end lost 5 bases, the J end lost 2 bases, and 8 bases lay between the germline ends. CDR3 DNA: TGTGCCACCAGTGTAACAGAAAACTATGGCTACACCTTC. Translated: CATSVTENYGYTF.

This sequence joins TRBV2 and TRBJ1-2; TRBD1 matches 7 bases. Germline CDR1 and CDR2: SNHLY and FYNNEI. The CDR3 loop spans 15 amino acids. The J segment lost 4 bases and the V segment lost 6 bases, leaving 11 bases of the junction unmatched. The CDR3 sequence is CASSVRTGALYGYTF. DNA for the CDR3: TGTGCCAGCAGCGTTCGAACAGGGGCCCTCTATGGCTACACCTTC.

The chain links TRBV5-1 to TRBJ2-1; perhaps TRBD1 as D (6 bases). Germline assignment: CDR1 SGHRS and CDR2 YFSETQ. The CDR3 has 14 residues. The ends were cut back, 1 base at V and 5 bases at J, with 10 bases in the middle. The CDR3 nucleotides are TGCGCCAGCAGCTTGCAGGGGCGCGACAATGAGCAGTTCTTC. It specifies CASSLQGRDNEQFF. The complete variable domain, with remaining parts taken from reference TRBV5-1 and TRBJ2-1, reads KAGVTQTPRYLIKTRGQQVTLSCSPISGHRSVSWYQQTPGQGLQFLFEYFSETQRNKGNFPGRFSGRQFSNSRSEMNVSTLELGDSALYLCASSLQGRDNEQFFGPGTRLTVL.

CDR3 nucleotide sequence: TGTGCCAGCAGCCTATCGGGGGGATACTCTGGAAACACCATATATTTT. Encoded protein: CASSLSGGYSGNTIYF. The V gene is TRBV14, the J gene TRBJ1-3; tentative D call: TRBD1 (5 bases). The germline gives CDR1 SGHDN, CDR2 FVKESK. CDR3 length: 16 residues. Deletions cut 4 bases from V and 0 bases from J, with 13 bases between.

The genes are TRBV6-5 and TRBJ1-4; 10 positions agree with TRBD1. The CDR3 is 15 residues long. Per germline, CDR1 MNHEY and CDR2 SVGAGI. V gave up 5 bases and J gave up 7 bases; unmatched junction bases: 7. The CDR3 protein is CASSRDRGRVEKLFF. The DNA for the CDR3 is TGTGCCAGCAGTAGAGACAGGGGGCGCGTTGAAAAACTGTTTTTT.

The genes are TRBV7-6 and TRBJ2-2; a weak D match, TRBD2 (6 bases). The germline V gene encodes CDR1 SGHVS and CDR2 FNYEAQ. This CDR3 is built from 17 residues. V was cut by 6 bases and J by 2 bases, with 19 bases left in between. The CDR3 loop is CASSSPRGGINTGELFF. The DNA of the CDR3 is TGTGCCAGCAGTTCACCCCGGGGCGGGATAAACACCGGGGAGCTGTTTTTT.

The chain has TRBV20-1 and TRBJ1-2; the D gene is possibly TRBD1 (6 bases). CDR3 length: 11 residues. In germline, CDR1 is DFQATT, CDR2 SNEGSKA (reference sequence). V lost 5 bases and J lost 8, with 12 bases in between. The CDR3 is CSARPGEGYTF. The CDR3 region has the DNA TGCAGTGCTCGCCCAGGGGAAGGCTACACCTTC.

The V gene is TRBV10-3, the J gene TRBJ2-2, with 7 bases aligning to TRBD2. The V segment lost 7 bases and the J segment 0 bases; nucleotides outside the gene matches: 20. Per germline, CDR1 ENHRY and CDR2 SYGVKD. This CDR3 is built from 20 residues. The CDR3 here is CAITRTRAPPQASNTGELFF. For the CDR3, the DNA is TGTGCCATCACCAGGACTAGGGCCCCTCCCCAGGCATCGAACACCGGGGAGCTGTTTTTT.

The sample holds one count of this clone. V is TRBV12-3 or TRBV12-4 and J is TRBJ1-1; possible D gene TRBD1, 6 bases. V gave up 6 bases and J gave up 0 bases, with 8 bases separating them. This CDR3 comprises 13 residues. CDR3 sequence (DNA): TGTGCCAGCAGAGGACAGTTGAACACTGAAGCTTTCTTT. It encodes CASRGQLNTEAFF.

This clone showed up just once. CDR3 amino acids: CASSRDGLSGNQPQHF. CDR3 in DNA: TGTGCCAGCAGTCGTGACGGACTGTCTGGCAATCAGCCCCAGCATTTT. V gene TRBV6-6 combines with J gene TRBJ1-5; D not certain. V dropped 5 bases and J dropped 2 bases, with 16 bases sitting between them. CDR3 length equals 16 residues. From germline, CDR1 is MNHNY and CDR2 SVGAGI (reference sequence).

The rearrangement joins TRBV10-3 to TRBJ1-1; D is perhaps TRBD1 (5 bases). Germline values: CDR1 ENHRY, CDR2 SYGVKD. The ends were cut back, 10 bases at V and 4 bases at J, with 19 bases in the middle. The CDR3 runs 14 residues. CDR3 protein: CATEPGIGGTEAFF. Written as DNA, the CDR3 is TGTGCCACCGAGCCAGGGATCGGGGGCACTGAAGCTTTCTTT.

The chain couples TRBV24-1 to TRBJ2-3, with 8 bases fitting TRBD1. With 3 bases clipped from V and 4 bases from J, the junction kept 5 bases outside the gene matches. The germline CDR1 and CDR2 sequences are KGHDR and SFDVKD. This CDR3 region has 15 residues. In DNA, the CDR3 is TGTGCCACCAGTGATCCCGACAGGGGCCCAGATACGCAGTATTTT. This sequence encodes CATSDPDRGPDTQYF.

The chain carries TRBV27 and TRBJ1-2, with 7 bases that match TRBD1. The CDR3 loop spans 12 amino acids. V was clipped by 10 bases and J by 7 bases; unmatched bases: 9. Germline CDR1 MNHEY, CDR2 SMNVEV (reference sequence). The DNA of the CDR3 is TGTGCCACCTTTCAGGGGGTTGGTGGCTACACCTTC. It specifies CATFQGVGGYTF.

The V gene is TRBV6-6, the J gene TRBJ2-3, with TRBD1 as a possible D gene (6 bases). Trimming stripped 5 bases from V and 1 base from J, with 13 bases between. The germline V gene has CDR1 MNHNY and CDR2 SVGAGI (reference sequence). There are 15 residues in the CDR3. The CDR3 spells CASSPQGYGTDTQYF. The CDR3 nucleotides read TGTGCCAGCAGTCCACAGGGCTATGGCACAGATACGCAGTATTTT.